A selection of T cell receptor beta chains follows, all from one sample in a study of T cells in Graves' hyperthyroidism and ophthalmopathy. One entry per CDR3 protein results from TCRdb running MiXCR on the multiplex PCR reads. The profile covers 370,000 or so distinct CDR3 sequences, with about 14% appearing a single time and more than 20% taken by the ten largest. Sequencing input: blood. The source of these receptors is a man aged 30-40 years with Graves' hyperthyroidism that later progressed to Graves' ophthalmopathy. Each CDR3 is given with its conserved first and last residue. Fields, in order: J gene, V gene, D gene, clone size, CDR3 DNA, CDR3 protein. D genes are given only for firm matches. Size values are once, few and many counts, or a class for expanded clones, and some rows have none.

j_call: TRBJ1-1; v_call: TRBV27; d_call: -; clone_size: many; cdr3_nt: TGTGCCAGCCGCTCCTCGGGGCGGGCTTTCTTT; cdr3_aa: CASRSSGRAFF
j_call: TRBJ2-1; v_call: TRBV11-1; d_call: TRBD2; clone_size: -; cdr3_nt: TGTGCCAGCAGCTCACGACTAGCGGGGGCGGATGAGCAGTTCTTC; cdr3_aa: CASSSRLAGADEQFF
j_call: TRBJ2-5; v_call: TRBV4-2; d_call: -; clone_size: -; cdr3_nt: TGTGCCAGCAGCCAAGACGGGCGGGGAGCCCCCCCCGAGACCCAGTACTTC; cdr3_aa: CASSQDGRGAPPETQYF
j_call: TRBJ1-6; v_call: TRBV7-8; d_call: -; clone_size: many; cdr3_nt: TGTGCCAGCAGCTTAAGGCTCCCCATCGGCAATTCACCCCTCCACTTT; cdr3_aa: CASSLRLPIGNSPLHF
j_call: TRBJ2-7; v_call: TRBV6-6; d_call: -; clone_size: many; cdr3_nt: TGTGCCAGCAGTTACTCGGCAGGCCTCTACGAGCAGTACTTC; cdr3_aa: CASSYSAGLYEQYF
j_call: TRBJ2-1; v_call: TRBV5-1; d_call: TRBD2; clone_size: -; cdr3_nt: TGCGCCAGCAGCGACGGGGGGGCCGGGTACAATGAGCAGTTCTTC; cdr3_aa: CASSDGGAGYNEQFF
j_call: TRBJ2-2; v_call: TRBV7-9; d_call: -; clone_size: few; cdr3_nt: TGTGCCAGCAGCCCCCAGATCTCGAACACCGGGGAGCTGTTTTTT; cdr3_aa: CASSPQISNTGELFF
j_call: TRBJ1-4; v_call: TRBV12-5; d_call: -; clone_size: -; cdr3_nt: TGTGCTAGTGGTTTGGTAACGGGTGGACGATTTAATGAAAAACTGTTTTTT; cdr3_aa: CASGLVTGGRFNEKLFF
j_call: TRBJ1-4; v_call: TRBV6-5; d_call: TRBD1; clone_size: many; cdr3_nt: TGTGCCAGCAGTACCGAGGGACAGGGTTTTTCAAAACTGTTTTTT; cdr3_aa: CASSTEGQGFSKLFF
j_call: TRBJ2-7; v_call: TRBV27; d_call: -; clone_size: -; cdr3_nt: TGTGCCAGCAGTTGGCAGGCTACCTACGAGCAGTACTTC; cdr3_aa: CASSWQATYEQYF
j_call: TRBJ1-2; v_call: TRBV7-9; d_call: -; clone_size: few; cdr3_nt: TGTGCCAGCAGCCCCACGGACATCTTCTATGGCTACACCTTC; cdr3_aa: CASSPTDIFYGYTF
j_call: TRBJ1-5; v_call: TRBV12-3/TRBV12-4; d_call: TRBD1; clone_size: many; cdr3_nt: TGTGCCAGCAGTGGACAGGGTATTCAGCCCCAGCATTTT; cdr3_aa: CASSGQGIQPQHF
j_call: TRBJ1-1; v_call: TRBV25-1; d_call: -; clone_size: -; cdr3_nt: TGTGCCGGCAGTGGGGGGGGCACCGGGTGGAACACTGAAGCTTTCTTT; cdr3_aa: CAGSGGGTGWNTEAFF
j_call: TRBJ1-1; v_call: TRBV2; d_call: -; clone_size: -; cdr3_nt: TGTGCCAGCAGTGAATGGTGGAGCACTGAAGCTTTCTTT; cdr3_aa: CASSEWWSTEAFF
j_call: TRBJ1-1; v_call: TRBV29-1; d_call: -; clone_size: many; cdr3_nt: TGCAGCGTTAGCCCCTATGCAGGAACTGAAGCTTTCTTT; cdr3_aa: CSVSPYAGTEAFF
j_call: TRBJ2-1; v_call: TRBV5-1; d_call: TRBD1; clone_size: -; cdr3_nt: TGCGCCAGCAGCTTTCAGGGGGCGAACAATGAGCAGTTCTTC; cdr3_aa: CASSFQGANNEQFF
j_call: TRBJ1-1; v_call: TRBV4-1; d_call: -; clone_size: few; cdr3_nt: TGCGCCAGCAGCCAAGATCAGGGGTTGAAAACTGAAGCTTTCTTT; cdr3_aa: CASSQDQGLKTEAFF
j_call: TRBJ2-4; v_call: TRBV27; d_call: TRBD1; clone_size: -; cdr3_nt: TGTGCCAGCAGTCCCAGGGGGCTGGGGGACATTCAGTACTTC; cdr3_aa: CASSPRGLGDIQYF
j_call: TRBJ2-5; v_call: TRBV11-1; d_call: -; clone_size: many; cdr3_nt: TGTGCCAGCAGCTTAGGGGGGACCGAGACCCAGTACTTC; cdr3_aa: CASSLGGTETQYF
j_call: TRBJ2-1; v_call: TRBV7-3; d_call: TRBD2; clone_size: many; cdr3_nt: TGTGCCAGCAGCAATCTAGCGGGGGGGCCTGATGAGCAGTTCTTC; cdr3_aa: CASSNLAGGPDEQFF
j_call: TRBJ2-3; v_call: TRBV7-2; d_call: -; clone_size: few; cdr3_nt: TGTGCCAGCAGCAGAACGCGGTCGGGGGGCGCAGATACGCAGTATTTT; cdr3_aa: CASSRTRSGGADTQYF
j_call: TRBJ1-2; v_call: TRBV28; d_call: -; clone_size: many; cdr3_nt: TGTGCCAGCAGTTTCCTTGGCTATAACTATGGCTACACCTTC; cdr3_aa: CASSFLGYNYGYTF
j_call: TRBJ2-2; v_call: TRBV30; d_call: TRBD2; clone_size: many; cdr3_nt: TGTGCCTGGAGGGGACCGGGACTAGCGGGGCCCAACACCGGGGAGCTGTTTTTT; cdr3_aa: CAWRGPGLAGPNTGELFF
j_call: TRBJ2-3; v_call: TRBV7-2; d_call: TRBD2; clone_size: many; cdr3_nt: TGTGCCAGCAGCGGCCGGGGGGGCACAGATACGCAGTATTTT; cdr3_aa: CASSGRGGTDTQYF
j_call: TRBJ2-7; v_call: TRBV4-1; d_call: -; clone_size: -; cdr3_nt: TGCGCCAGCAGCCAGGTACCAAGGCTTACCTACGAGCAGTACTTC; cdr3_aa: CASSQVPRLTYEQYF
j_call: TRBJ1-2; v_call: TRBV7-3; d_call: -; clone_size: -; cdr3_nt: TGTGCCAGCAGCCCGGGTGGTGGGCATGGCTACACCTTC; cdr3_aa: CASSPGGGHGYTF
j_call: TRBJ1-5; v_call: TRBV2; d_call: -; clone_size: many; cdr3_nt: TGTGCCAGCAGTGGAGATGGGGTGGAGGATAGCAATCAGCCCCAGCATTTT; cdr3_aa: CASSGDGVEDSNQPQHF
j_call: TRBJ2-1; v_call: TRBV20-1; d_call: -; clone_size: -; cdr3_nt: TGCAGTGCTAGAGAGAGAAGGGATGAGCAGTTCTTC; cdr3_aa: CSARERRDEQFF
j_call: TRBJ2-7; v_call: TRBV14; d_call: -; clone_size: -; cdr3_nt: TGTGCCAGCAGCCAAGGAGGCACAGCCCTTAGGGAGCAGTACTTC; cdr3_aa: CASSQGGTALREQYF
j_call: TRBJ1-6; v_call: TRBV6-5; d_call: -; clone_size: -; cdr3_nt: TGTGCCAGCAGTTACGATGGGACGATCTCGCATTCACCCCTCCACTTT; cdr3_aa: CASSYDGTISHSPLHF
j_call: TRBJ2-3; v_call: TRBV3-1; d_call: TRBD1; clone_size: few; cdr3_nt: TGTGCCAGCAGCCAAGGACAGGGATCGACAGATACGCAGTATTTT; cdr3_aa: CASSQGQGSTDTQYF
j_call: TRBJ2-1; v_call: TRBV13; d_call: -; clone_size: many; cdr3_nt: TGTGCCAGCAGCTTAGCCCTTCGGCCGAGCTCCTACAATGAGCAGTTCTTC; cdr3_aa: CASSLALRPSSYNEQFF
j_call: TRBJ2-5; v_call: TRBV12-3/TRBV12-4; d_call: -; clone_size: many; cdr3_nt: TGTGCCAGCAGTAAGTCGCTTTACCAAGAGACCCAGTACTTC; cdr3_aa: CASSKSLYQETQYF
j_call: TRBJ1-5; v_call: TRBV28; d_call: -; clone_size: many; cdr3_nt: TGTGCCAGCATCCCGCCCGGGGGCGAACAGCCCCAGCATTTT; cdr3_aa: CASIPPGGEQPQHF
j_call: TRBJ2-3; v_call: TRBV28; d_call: TRBD2; clone_size: many; cdr3_nt: TGTGCCAGCAGATCCGGGACTAGTCCGGATACGCAGTATTTT; cdr3_aa: CASRSGTSPDTQYF
j_call: TRBJ2-7; v_call: TRBV29-1; d_call: -; clone_size: few; cdr3_nt: TGCAGCGTTGAAGATAACCGAAACGAGCAGTACTTC; cdr3_aa: CSVEDNRNEQYF
j_call: TRBJ1-5; v_call: TRBV28; d_call: -; clone_size: many; cdr3_nt: TGTGCCAGCAGTTTATTCCGACAGAGGGGCAATCAGCCCCAGCATTTT; cdr3_aa: CASSLFRQRGNQPQHF
j_call: TRBJ1-6; v_call: TRBV20-1; d_call: TRBD1; clone_size: -; cdr3_nt: TGCAGTGCTAGAATAACAGGGGGCGCGTACAATTCACCCCTCCACTTT; cdr3_aa: CSARITGGAYNSPLHF
j_call: TRBJ1-1; v_call: TRBV28; d_call: -; clone_size: -; cdr3_nt: TGTGCCAGCAGTTTTCCCGGGCTTATGAACACTGAAGCTTTCTTT; cdr3_aa: CASSFPGLMNTEAFF
j_call: TRBJ2-1; v_call: TRBV12-3/TRBV12-4; d_call: TRBD2; clone_size: few; cdr3_nt: TGTGCCAGCAGTCTCGGGACTAGTGTGAATGAGCAGTTCTTC; cdr3_aa: CASSLGTSVNEQFF
j_call: TRBJ2-3; v_call: TRBV6-2/TRBV6-3; d_call: -; clone_size: -; cdr3_nt: TGTGCCAGCAGTGGAGGGTCAAAAAGCACAGATGCGCAGTATTTT; cdr3_aa: CASSGGSKSTDAQYF
j_call: TRBJ2-3; v_call: TRBV10-3; d_call: -; clone_size: -; cdr3_nt: TGTGCCATCAGTTCGACGAGCAAAAACGGCACAGATACGCAGTATTTT; cdr3_aa: CAISSTSKNGTDTQYF
j_call: TRBJ1-2; v_call: TRBV12-3/TRBV12-4; d_call: -; clone_size: many; cdr3_nt: TGTGCCAGCAGTGCTTATGGAGCGGGGAGTGCTTATGGCTACACCTTC; cdr3_aa: CASSAYGAGSAYGYTF
j_call: TRBJ1-5; v_call: TRBV19; d_call: -; clone_size: few; cdr3_nt: TGTGCCAGTACCTTCGGGACTACCGGGGGCAATCAGCCCCAGCATTTT; cdr3_aa: CASTFGTTGGNQPQHF
j_call: TRBJ2-3; v_call: TRBV13; d_call: -; clone_size: many; cdr3_nt: TGTGCCAGCAGCTTAGGCGGGGTAAGCACAGATACGCAGTATTTT; cdr3_aa: CASSLGGVSTDTQYF
j_call: TRBJ1-1; v_call: TRBV6-1; d_call: -; clone_size: many; cdr3_nt: TGTGCCAGCAGACTACTTGACCCGAACACTGAAGCTTTCTTT; cdr3_aa: CASRLLDPNTEAFF
j_call: TRBJ2-1; v_call: TRBV11-3; d_call: TRBD1; clone_size: many; cdr3_nt: TGTGCCAGCAGCTTCCAGACAGGGGGCATCAATGAGCAGTTCTTC; cdr3_aa: CASSFQTGGINEQFF
j_call: TRBJ1-1; v_call: TRBV20-1; d_call: -; clone_size: few; cdr3_nt: TGCAGTGCTAGGGCAAACCCTAACACTGAAGCTTTCTTT; cdr3_aa: CSARANPNTEAFF
j_call: TRBJ1-4; v_call: TRBV12-3/TRBV12-4; d_call: TRBD1; clone_size: many; cdr3_nt: TGTGCCAGCAGTTCCCGCGGACAGGGGGATGAAAAACTGTTTTTT; cdr3_aa: CASSSRGQGDEKLFF
j_call: TRBJ1-1; v_call: TRBV6-5; d_call: -; clone_size: many; cdr3_nt: TGTGCCAGCAGTTACTCGAAGGGGGGGGGCACTGAAGCTTTCTTT; cdr3_aa: CASSYSKGGGTEAFF
j_call: TRBJ1-3; v_call: TRBV20-1; d_call: -; clone_size: -; cdr3_nt: TGCAGTGCTAGTCGGCAGACAGCTGGAAACACCATATATTTT; cdr3_aa: CSASRQTAGNTIYF
j_call: TRBJ2-5; v_call: TRBV5-1; d_call: -; clone_size: many; cdr3_nt: TGCGCCAGCAGCCGAACGTCAGGGGGGACGGGTAAGACCCAGTACTTC; cdr3_aa: CASSRTSGGTGKTQYF
j_call: TRBJ2-7; v_call: TRBV7-6; d_call: -; clone_size: many; cdr3_nt: TGTGCCAGCAGCCCCGGGACTCTCTGGGACGAGCAGTACTTC; cdr3_aa: CASSPGTLWDEQYF
j_call: TRBJ1-5; v_call: TRBV5-1; d_call: -; clone_size: -; cdr3_nt: TGCGCCAGCAGCTTTAATAGCGGGGAACAGCCCCAGCATTTT; cdr3_aa: CASSFNSGEQPQHF
j_call: TRBJ1-1; v_call: TRBV2; d_call: TRBD1; clone_size: many; cdr3_nt: TGTGCCAGCAGTAGACAGGGGAACACTGAAGCTTTCTTT; cdr3_aa: CASSRQGNTEAFF